Listed here are 25 T cell receptor beta chains from one sample, sequenced in a study of graft-versus-host responses after intestinal transplantation. Processing released intraepithelial and lamina propria lymphocytes from the graft tissue. This table comes from immunoSEQ multiplex PCR, and its TCRdb copy is limited to in-frame clones, with some not included. The table has about 15,000 clones, roughly 60% seen once. The sample consisted of ileum tissue, taken 524 days after transplant. The receptors come from a human patient who received an intestinal transplant, so some T cells may come from the graft donor.

The CDR3: CASSLGQGAYEQYF. In DNA form, the CDR3 reads TGTGCCAGCAGCTTAGGACAGGGAGCCTACGAGCAGTACTTC. The chain uses TRBV7-2 and TRBJ2-7; 7 bases agree with TRBD1. The CDR3 totals 14 residues. Germline loops: CDR1 SGHTA, CDR2 FQGNSA. J lost 2 bases, V lost 1 base, and 2 bases had no gene match.

Within the sample, this clone is medium-sized. J is TRBJ1-4 and V is TRBV2; 10 positions match TRBD1. This CDR3 contains 15 residues. V was clipped by 5 bases and J by 5 bases; unmatched bases: 5. Germline CDR1 and CDR2: SNHLY and FYNNEI. The CDR3 loop reads CASSRDRGMNEKLFF. CDR3 bases: TGTGCCAGCAGTAGGGACAGGGGCATGAATGAAAAACTGTTTTTT.

The rearrangement links TRBV15 to TRBJ1-1, with 7 bases fitting TRBD1. From germline, CDR1 is LNHNV and CDR2 YYDKDF (reference sequence). The CDR3 spans 17 residues. With V trimmed by 2 bases and J by 1 base, 10 bases remained unmatched. In nucleotides, the CDR3 is TGTGCCACCAGCAGAATATTCCGAGGGGGCGCGAACACTGAAGCTTTCTTT. It encodes CATSRIFRGGANTEAFF.

The rearrangement joins TRBV27 to TRBJ1-2; D perhaps matches TRBD1 (5 bases). Germline V gene lookup returns CDR1 MNHEY and CDR2 SMNVEV (reference sequence). The CDR3 consists of 15 residues. The germline V and J ends were trimmed by 2 bases and 3 bases, with 13 bases remaining between them. CDR3 coding DNA: TGTGCCAGCAGTTTACACCCCAGGGTCGACTATGGCTACACCTTC. This sequence encodes CASSLHPRVDYGYTF.

The CDR3 reads CASSLSPIGGPTDTQYF. CDR3 in DNA: TGTGCCAGCAGCTTAAGTCCTATAGGAGGTCCAACAGATACGCAGTATTTT. The V and J genes are TRBV7-2 and TRBJ2-3; D perhaps matches TRBD2 (5 bases). Germline values: CDR1 SGHTA, CDR2 FQGNSA. The CDR3 length is 17 residues. Trimming shortened V by 2 bases and J by 3 bases, and 18 bases separated the two germline ends.

The rearrangement joins TRBV5-4 to TRBJ2-3; D perhaps matches TRBD2 (6 bases). The CDR3 is made up of 13 amino acids. Germline V gene lookup returns CDR1 SGHNT and CDR2 YYREEE (reference sequence). V lost 4 bases and J 6 bases, leaving 12 bases between the germline ends. CDR3 sequence (DNA): TGTGCCAGCAGCCAACTAGGAGGGGATACGCAGTATTTT. As protein: CASSQLGGDTQYF.

This chain uses TRBV6-1 with TRBJ2-7; a possible D gene is TRBD1 (6 bases). The V end was cut by 8 bases, the J end by 2 bases, with 19 bases between. There are 15 residues in the CDR3. Germline lookup yields CDR1 MNHNS and CDR2 SASEGT. For the CDR3, the DNA is TGTGCCAGCGGAATTACCGGGACAAGAACCTACGAGCAGTACTTC. Its protein is CASGITGTRTYEQYF.

The rearrangement uses TRBV4-3 and TRBJ1-2; 8 bases line up with TRBD1. The V segment lost 2 bases and the J segment 4 bases; nucleotides outside the gene matches: 6. The germline CDR1 and CDR2 sequences are LGHNA and YSLEER. CDR3 length: 15 amino acids. The CDR3 region is CASSQPGQVIYGYTF. The CDR3 nucleotides read TGCGCCAGCAGCCAACCGGGACAGGTTATCTATGGCTACACCTTC.

This chain joins TRBV19 and TRBJ1-2; TRBD1 agrees at 7 bases. V dropped 2 bases and J dropped 2; count of bases not matched to a gene: 8. This CDR3 region has 16 residues. In germline, CDR1 is LNHDA, CDR2 SQIVND (reference sequence). The CDR3 loop reads CASSIRQGPSNYGYTF. The DNA of the CDR3 is TGTGCCAGTAGTATACGACAGGGCCCATCCAACTATGGCTACACCTTC.

V gene TRBV6-1 combines with J gene TRBJ2-3, with 8 nucleotides matching TRBD1. The CDR3 length is 14 residues. Germline loops: CDR1 MNHNS, CDR2 SASEGT. Trimming took 3 bases from V and 2 from J; bases not matched to a gene: 1. This chain's CDR3 is CASSEGQVTDTQYF. In DNA form, the CDR3 reads TGTGCCAGCAGTGAGGGACAGGTCACAGATACGCAGTATTTT.

V usage is TRBV4-3 and J usage is TRBJ2-7, with D perhaps matching TRBD2 (7 bases). This CDR3 contains 15 residues. The germline V gene has CDR1 LGHNA and CDR2 YSLEER. The germline V and J ends were trimmed by 1 base and 3 bases, with 13 bases remaining between them. The CDR3 here is CASSQGGGGLYEQYF. CDR3 nucleotides: TGCGCCAGCAGCCAAGGAGGGGGGGGCCTCTACGAGCAGTACTTC.

The chain links TRBV30 to TRBJ1-5; D perhaps matches TRBD1 (5 bases). Trimming cost V 0 bases and J 6 bases, with 12 bases left between them. The germline V gene encodes CDR1 GTSNPN and CDR2 SVGIG (reference sequence). The CDR3 contains 14 residues. For the CDR3, the DNA is TGTGCCTGGAGTGTTTCAGGGTTTAGTCAGCCCCAGCATTTT. It yields the protein CAWSVSGFSQPQHF.

The rearrangement links TRBV4-1 to TRBJ1-2, with D unclear. Trimming stripped 0 bases from V and 5 bases from J, with 13 bases between. The CDR3 is 15 amino acids. The germline gives CDR1 MGHRA, CDR2 YSYEKL. The CDR3 protein is CASSQDGRRLYGYTF. In DNA, the CDR3 is TGCGCCAGCAGCCAAGACGGTCGCAGGCTATATGGCTACACCTTC.

The chain employs TRBV5-1 and TRBJ2-2; no definite D call. Trimming took off 0 bases at V and 1 base at J, with 4 bases between the two ends. Germline V gives CDR1 SGHRS, CDR2 YFSETQ. CDR3 size: 14 residues. This CDR3 reads CASSLAVNTGELFF. The CDR3 region has the DNA TGCGCCAGCAGCTTGGCGGTGAACACCGGGGAGCTGTTTTTT.

The chain couples TRBV6-4 to TRBJ1-5, with 8 bases matching TRBD1. J gave up 0 bases and V 5 bases, and 15 bases lay outside the gene matches. The germline CDR1 and CDR2 sequences are MRHNA and SNTAGT. The CDR3 sequence is 19 residues long. CDR3 in DNA: TGTGCCAGCAGTCAAGTCGAGCATAGGACAGGGAATAGCAATCAGCCCCAGCATTTT. It encodes CASSQVEHRTGNSNQPQHF.

This sequence joins TRBV16 and TRBJ1-4; D remains ambiguous. The V end was cut by 2 bases, the J end by 11 bases, with 21 bases between. The germline CDR1 and CDR2 sequences are KGHSY and FQNENV. The CDR3 is 16 residues long. DNA for the CDR3: TGTGCCAGCAGCCAAATAGGAGATGGCGGCATGGAGAAACTGTTTTTT. This encodes CASSQIGDGGMEKLFF.

The chain joins TRBV29-1 to TRBJ1-2; tentative D call: TRBD1 (6 bases). Germline-derived CDR1 and CDR2 are SQVTM and ANQGSEA. V was trimmed by 5 bases and J by 8 bases, leaving 12 bases between them. This CDR3 has 11 amino acids. CDR3 protein: CSVSAGEGYTF. CDR3 bases: TGCAGCGTTTCTGCAGGGGAAGGCTACACCTTC. The variable domain in full, with the rest retrieved from reference TRBV29-1 and TRBJ1-2, is SAVISQKPSRDICQRGTSLTIQCQVDSQVTMMFWYRQQPGQSLTLIATANQGSEATYESGFVIDKFPISRPNLTFSTLTVSNMSPEDSSIYLCSVSAGEGYTFGSGTRLTVV.

The chain is built from TRBV7-2 and TRBJ2-1, with 11 nucleotides matching TRBD2. Germline V lookup: CDR1 SGHTA, CDR2 FQGNSA. The CDR3 runs to 17 residues. The trim removed 5 bases at V and 6 bases at J, leaving 12 bases unmatched. The CDR3 nucleotides are TGTGCCAGCAGCCCCCCCCTAGCGGGGGGAGCTGGCAATGAGCAGTTCTTC. Its translation: CASSPPLAGGAGNEQFF.

The CDR3 protein is CASSGDDRGIGYTF. The CDR3 DNA follows: TGTGCCAGCTCAGGAGATGACAGGGGAATAGGCTACACCTTC. The gene calls are TRBV18 and TRBJ1-2, with TRBD1 matching over 8 bases. The junction had 10 bases not matched to a gene; V was cut back by 5 bases and J by 8 bases. CDR3 length equals 14 residues. Per the germline V gene, CDR1 is KGHSH and CDR2 is LQKENI.

V usage is TRBV19 and J usage is TRBJ1-1; no firm D call. The CDR3 is made up of 15 amino acids. Germline assignment: CDR1 LNHDA and CDR2 SQIVND (reference sequence). The ends were cut back, 1 base at V and 1 base at J, with 10 bases in the middle. CDR3 DNA: TGTGCCAGTAGTATAGTTCCGGGTCGGAACACTGAAGCTTTCTTT. Translation: CASSIVPGRNTEAFF.

The J gene is TRBJ2-5, the V gene TRBV5-6; 8 bases match TRBD1. The trim removed 2 bases at V and 2 bases at J, leaving 5 bases unmatched. CDR1 SGHDT and CDR2 YYEEEE come from the germline V gene. This CDR3 is built from 15 residues. The CDR3 nucleotides are TGTGCCAGCAGCTTCCGACAGGGGCCACAAGAGACCCAGTACTTC. Amino acids: CASSFRQGPQETQYF. Filled out from reference TRBV5-6 and TRBJ2-5, the complete variable domain reads DAGVTQSPTHLIKTRGQQVTLRCSPKSGHDTVSWYQQALGQGPQFIFQYYEEEERQRGNFPDRFSGHQFPNYSSELNVNALLLGDSALYLCASSFRQGPQETQYFGPGTRLLVL.

This clone has just one count. V and J are TRBV5-4 and TRBJ2-2; 9 bases line up with TRBD1. J was trimmed by 7 bases and V by 1 base; bases with no gene match: 8. CDR3 length: 16 amino acids. Germline CDR1 SGHNT, CDR2 YYREEE (reference sequence). DNA for the CDR3: TGTGCCAGCAGCTTGAGAACAGGGGGCCGGATCGGGGAGCTGTTTTTT. This sequence encodes CASSLRTGGRIGELFF.

This clone appeared a few times. The chain links TRBV4-3 to TRBJ2-2; 10 positions match TRBD2. This CDR3 is built from 20 residues. Germline-derived CDR1 and CDR2 are LGHNA and YSLEER. Losses at the gene ends were 3 bases for V and 4 bases for J; bases not matched to a gene: 17. The CDR3 DNA follows: TGCGCCAGCAGCCATGGCCTCGTTCAGCGGGGGGGCCTAAGCACCGGGGAGCTGTTTTTT. Protein: CASSHGLVQRGGLSTGELFF.

This clone was found a few times. V usage is TRBV2 and J usage is TRBJ2-3, with D possibly being TRBD1 (5 bases). The CDR3 runs to 14 residues. V lost 6 bases and J 0 bases, leaving 10 bases between the germline ends. Per germline, CDR1 SNHLY and CDR2 FYNNEI. CDR3 DNA sequence: TGTGCCAGCAGGGCAGGGCTAAGCACAGATACGCAGTATTTT. Protein: CASRAGLSTDTQYF.

The V and J genes are TRBV11-2 and TRBJ1-2, with a possible D match to TRBD1 (5 bases). Trimming took off 3 bases at V and 6 bases at J, with 11 bases between the two ends. CDR3 length: 13 amino acids. In germline, CDR1 is SGHAT, CDR2 FQNNGV. The CDR3 is CASSFTGFDGYTF. CDR3 sequence (DNA): TGTGCCAGCAGCTTTACAGGATTTGATGGCTACACCTTC.